Listed below are T cell receptor beta chains from one sample, sequenced in a study of blood T cell repertoires in COVID-19. Some clones are missing from TCRdb's copy, which holds only in-frame ones; the method was immunoSEQ multiplex PCR. Of some 280,000 clones in the sample, roughly 90% were seen once. The sequenced sample consisted of peripheral blood. These receptors were collected from an older woman with acute or convalescent COVID-19. CDR3s include the opening cysteine and the closing phenylalanine or tryptophan. The order of the fields is J gene, V gene, D gene, clone size, CDR3 protein, CDR3 DNA. A D gene is named only where the DNA matches it firmly. A clone size is listed for some rows: how often the clone was seen (once, few, many), or a class if it is expanded.

>TRBJ2-4|TRBV15|.|.
CATSRVGGINIQYF
TGTGCCACCAGCAGAGTTGGGGGGATAAACATTCAGTACTTC
>TRBJ2-7|TRBV6-1|.|.
CASSEPGLSRSSYEQYF
TGTGCCAGCAGTGAACCAGGACTTTCAAGGAGCTCCTACGAGCAGTACTTC
>TRBJ1-1|TRBV28|.|.
CASSRTVDTEAFF
TGTGCCAGCAGCCGGACAGTGGACACTGAAGCTTTCTTT
>TRBJ2-1|TRBV4-2|.|.
CASSQEAGYEQFF
TGTGCCAGCAGCCAAGAGGCAGGCTATGAGCAGTTCTTC
>TRBJ1-4|TRBV28|TRBD1|.
CASSPLGQWDEKLFF
TGTGCCAGCAGCCCCTTGGGACAGTGGGATGAAAAACTGTTTTTT
>TRBJ2-7|TRBV28|TRBD2|.
CASSWLAGFYEQYF
TGTGCCAGCAGTTGGCTAGCGGGATTCTACGAGCAGTACTTC
>TRBJ1-4|TRBV18|.|.
CASSPPGLANEKLFF
TGTGCCAGCTCACCCCCGGGTTTGGCTAATGAAAAACTGTTTTTT
>TRBJ1-4|TRBV12-3/TRBV12-4|.|.
CASIGQNNEKLFF
TGTGCCAGCATAGGACAGAATAATGAAAAACTGTTTTTT
>TRBJ2-7|TRBV2|.|few
CASRGGFYEQYF
TGTGCCAGCAGGGGGGGTTTCTACGAGCAGTACTTC
>TRBJ2-3|TRBV24-1|.|.
CATSVGSTDTQYF
TGTGCCACCAGTGTCGGTAGCACAGATACGCAGTATTTT
>TRBJ2-2|TRBV10-3|TRBD1|.
CAISESGGRGYNTGELFF
TGTGCCATCAGTGAGTCAGGGGGCAGGGGATATAACACCGGGGAGCTGTTTTTT
>TRBJ1-2|TRBV7-2|TRBD1|.
CASSLHPQGAEGYTF
TGTGCCAGCAGCCTCCACCCGCAGGGGGCGGAAGGCTACACCTTC
>TRBJ1-6|TRBV5-1|TRBD1|.
CASSQMTGEGSPLHF
TGCGCCAGCAGCCAAATGACAGGGGAAGGATCACCCCTCCACTTT
>TRBJ1-1|TRBV12-3/TRBV12-4|.|.
CASSFRGNTEAFF
TGTGCCAGCAGTTTCCGAGGAAACACTGAAGCTTTCTTT
>TRBJ1-5|TRBV27|TRBD1|.
CASSLLGGTGDHQPQHF
TGTGCCAGCAGTTTATTGGGCGGGACAGGGGATCACCAGCCCCAGCATTTT
>TRBJ1-5|TRBV19|.|.
CASSINPEPQHF
TGTGCCAGTAGTATCAACCCAGAGCCCCAGCATTTT
>TRBJ2-2|TRBV10-3|TRBD1|.
CAIGGERDRIYTGELFF
TGTGCCATCGGCGGCGAACGGGACAGAATTTACACCGGGGAGCTGTTTTTT
>TRBJ1-2|TRBV6-5|TRBD1|.
CASIRIGTEGYTF
TGTGCCAGCATCCGGATAGGGACAGAGGGCTACACCTTC
>TRBJ2-5|TRBV19|TRBD2|.
CASRPIAGPRETQYF
TGTGCCAGTAGACCTATAGCGGGGCCCAGGGAGACCCAGTACTTC
>TRBJ2-7|TRBV30|TRBD1|.
CAWSTGQGGYEQYF
TGTGCCTGGAGTACGGGACAGGGGGGCTACGAGCAGTACTTC
>TRBJ2-2|TRBV6-4|TRBD2|few
CASSPSGPSNTGELFF
TGTGCCAGCAGCCCTAGCGGGCCATCGAACACCGGGGAGCTGTTTTTT
>TRBJ1-1|TRBV12-2|.|.
CASRPMKEQGSNTEAFF
TGTGCAAGTCGCCCGATGAAAGAACAGGGCTCGAACACTGAAGCTTTCTTT
>TRBJ1-4|TRBV7-6|.|.
CASSLGLSTNEKLFF
TGTGCCAGCAGCTTGGGCCTTTCAACTAATGAAAAACTGTTTTTT
>TRBJ1-1|TRBV28|.|.
CASSFPTEAFF
TGTGCCAGCAGTTTCCCGACTGAAGCTTTCTTT